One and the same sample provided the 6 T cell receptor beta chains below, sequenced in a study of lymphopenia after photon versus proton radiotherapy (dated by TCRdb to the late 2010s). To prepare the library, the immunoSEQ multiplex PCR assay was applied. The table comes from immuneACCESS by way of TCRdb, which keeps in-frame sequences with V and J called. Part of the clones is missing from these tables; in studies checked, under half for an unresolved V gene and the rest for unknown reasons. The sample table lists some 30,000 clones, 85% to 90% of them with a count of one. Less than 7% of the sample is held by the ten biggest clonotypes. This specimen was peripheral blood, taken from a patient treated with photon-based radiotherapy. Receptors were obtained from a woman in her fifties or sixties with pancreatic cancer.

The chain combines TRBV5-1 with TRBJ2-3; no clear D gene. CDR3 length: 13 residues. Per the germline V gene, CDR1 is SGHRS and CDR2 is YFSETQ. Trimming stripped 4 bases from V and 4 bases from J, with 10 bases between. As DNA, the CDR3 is TGCGCCAGCAGCCGCTCAGGTCCAGATACGCAGTATTTT. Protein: CASSRSGPDTQYF.

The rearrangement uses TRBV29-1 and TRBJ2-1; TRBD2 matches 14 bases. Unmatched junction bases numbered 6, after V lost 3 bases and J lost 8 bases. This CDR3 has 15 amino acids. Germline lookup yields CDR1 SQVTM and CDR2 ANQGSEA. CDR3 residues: CSVDGTSGSPYEQFF. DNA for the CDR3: TGCAGCGTTGACGGGACTAGCGGGAGTCCCTATGAGCAGTTCTTC.

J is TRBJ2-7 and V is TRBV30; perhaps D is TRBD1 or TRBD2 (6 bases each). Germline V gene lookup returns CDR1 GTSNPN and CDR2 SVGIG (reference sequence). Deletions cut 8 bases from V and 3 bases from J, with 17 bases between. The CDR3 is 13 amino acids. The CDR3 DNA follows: TGTGCCGGGGGGAACAGGGCTGGCTACGAGCAGTACTTC. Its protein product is CAGGNRAGYEQYF.

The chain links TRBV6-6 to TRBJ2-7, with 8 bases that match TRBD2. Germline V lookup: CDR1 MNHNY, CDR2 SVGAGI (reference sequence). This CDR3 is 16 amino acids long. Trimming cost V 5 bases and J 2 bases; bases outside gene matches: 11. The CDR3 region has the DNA TGTGCCAGCAGTCCATCCTCGGGGGGGATTACCTACGAGCAGTACTTC. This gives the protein CASSPSSGGITYEQYF.

The CDR3 DNA reads TGTGCCAGCAGGCTCAATAGCGGGAGGACCTACGAGCAGTACTTC. This codes for CASRLNSGRTYEQYF. The chain recombines TRBV6-5 with TRBJ2-7; 10 bases map to TRBD2. Germline assignment: CDR1 MNHEY and CDR2 SVGAGI. This CDR3 contains 15 residues. V trimming: 6 bases; J trimming: 2 bases; junction bases outside the gene matches: 7.

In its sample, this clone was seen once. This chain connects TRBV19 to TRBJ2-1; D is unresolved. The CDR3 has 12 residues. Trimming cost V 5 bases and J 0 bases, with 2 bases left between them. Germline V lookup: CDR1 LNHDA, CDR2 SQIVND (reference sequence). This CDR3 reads CASSFSYNEQFF. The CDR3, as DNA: TGTGCCAGTAGTTTCTCCTACAATGAGCAGTTCTTC.